The 21 T cell receptor beta chains below come from one sample, sequenced in a study of technical replicates of blood from several donors. Assay used: immunoSEQ multiplex PCR; TCRdb lists only in-frame clones, some missing. The top ten clones hold approximately 0.32% of a sample with more than 65,000 clones, approximately 96% of them seen once. Sample: T cells isolated from PBMCs. The receptors were sampled from a human donor in good health.

This chain connects TRBV14 to TRBJ1-1; D unresolved. Trimming stripped 4 bases from V and 2 bases from J, with 14 bases between. The CDR3 covers 15 residues. Per the germline V gene, CDR1 is SGHDN and CDR2 is FVKESK. This chain's CDR3 is CASSLSGLTNTEAFF. DNA of the CDR3: TGTGCCAGCAGCCTATCTGGACTGACTAACACTGAAGCTTTCTTT.

The V and J genes are TRBV5-5 and TRBJ2-7; a possible D gene is TRBD1 (6 bases). CDR1 and CDR2 from the germline V gene are SGHKS and YYEKEE (reference sequence). The CDR3 runs to 14 residues. V was pared by 1 base and J by 2 bases, with 10 bases between. The CDR3 DNA follows: TGTGCCAGCAGCTTGAGAGCAGGGGCCTACGAGCAGTACTTC. Its translation: CASSLRAGAYEQYF.

This clone was observed a single time. The chain couples TRBV5-1 to TRBJ1-2; a possible D gene is TRBD1 (6 bases). V was trimmed by 4 bases and J by 4 bases, leaving 14 bases between them. The CDR3 has 14 amino acids. Germline CDR1 reads SGHRS; CDR2 reads YFSETQ. The chain's CDR3 is CASSPQGLVYGYTF. CDR3 nucleotide sequence: TGCGCCAGCAGCCCACAGGGTTTGGTCTATGGCTACACCTTC.

This chain uses TRBV7-8 with TRBJ1-1; the D is unclear. Trimming pared 4 bases from V and 7 bases from J, leaving 13 bases between. This CDR3 has 13 residues. The germline V gene encodes CDR1 SGHVS and CDR2 FQNEAQ. CDR3 sequence: CASSSPTGGEAFF. The CDR3, as DNA: TGTGCCAGCAGCTCGCCAACCGGCGGTGAAGCTTTCTTT.

The chain recombines TRBV27 with TRBJ2-7, with 9 bases matching TRBD2. Germline V lookup: CDR1 MNHEY, CDR2 SMNVEV (reference sequence). Trimming removed 0 bases from V and 2 bases from J; junction bases left unmatched: 5. This CDR3 is 16 amino acids long. CDR3 in amino acids: CASSLSLAGPAYEQYF. CDR3 DNA: TGTGCCAGCAGTTTATCTCTAGCGGGACCCGCCTACGAGCAGTACTTC.

The rearrangement joins TRBV5-4 to TRBJ2-7; perhaps TRBD1 as D (5 bases). The germline CDR1 and CDR2 sequences are SGHNT and YYREEE (reference sequence). There are 14 residues in the CDR3. V lost 1 base and J lost 1, with 9 bases in between. CDR3 nucleotide sequence: TGTGCCAGCAGCTTGCTTGGGGCTTCCTACGAGCAGTACTTC. Amino acids: CASSLLGASYEQYF.

The rearrangement joins TRBV7-6 to TRBJ2-2; D call uncertain. Germline CDR1 is SGHVS and CDR2 is FNYEAQ. The V end lost 5 bases, the J end lost 7 bases, and 8 bases lay between the germline ends. The CDR3 has 12 amino acids. The CDR3 region is CASSPSIGELFF. The CDR3 coding sequence is TGTGCCAGCAGCCCATCTATCGGGGAGCTGTTTTTT.

This chain joins TRBV5-1 and TRBJ1-1; 7 nucleotides agree with TRBD1. With V trimmed by 3 bases and J by 5 bases, 7 bases remained unmatched. Germline V gene sequence: CDR1 SGHRS, CDR2 YFSETQ. This CDR3 is 14 amino acids long. For the CDR3, the DNA is TGCGCCAGCAGCTGGGGACAGCCTGGTACTGAAGCTTTCTTT. Protein sequence: CASSWGQPGTEAFF. Complete variable domain (other parts from reference TRBV5-1 and TRBJ1-1): KAGVTQTPRYLIKTRGQQVTLSCSPISGHRSVSWYQQTPGQGLQFLFEYFSETQRNKGNFPGRFSGRQFSNSRSEMNVSTLELGDSALYLCASSWGQPGTEAFFGQGTRLTVV.

V is TRBV7-8 and J is TRBJ1-1; a weak D match, TRBD1 (5 bases). V gave up 10 bases and J gave up 1 base, with 22 bases separating them. The CDR3 spans 16 residues. CDR1 and CDR2 (germline): SGHVS, FQNEAQ. DNA for the CDR3: TGTGCCATTCTGGAACCTCCCGGGACTGCGAACACTGAAGCTTTCTTT. Encoded protein: CAILEPPGTANTEAFF.

The V and J genes are TRBV5-1 and TRBJ2-5; a weak D match, TRBD2 (5 bases). There are 13 residues in the CDR3. V was trimmed by 1 base and J by 5 bases, leaving 9 bases between them. Germline CDR1 is SGHRS and CDR2 is YFSETQ. The CDR3 DNA sequence: TGCGCCAGCAGCTTGTGGGAGAGGGAGACCCAGTACTTC. It is translated as CASSLWERETQYF. The full variable domain, completed using reference TRBV5-1 and TRBJ2-5, is KAGVTQTPRYLIKTRGQQVTLSCSPISGHRSVSWYQQTPGQGLQFLFEYFSETQRNKGNFPGRFSGRQFSNSRSEMNVSTLELGDSALYLCASSLWERETQYFGPGTRLLVL.

The CDR3 spells CAVQANEKLFF. CDR3 nucleotides: TGTGCTGTCCAGGCCAATGAAAAACTGTTTTTT. The J gene is TRBJ1-4, the V gene TRBV28; no firm D call. This CDR3 spans 11 amino acids. Germline CDR1 is MDHEN and CDR2 is SYDVKM.

The V and J genes are TRBV6-5 and TRBJ2-7; D may be TRBD2 (5 bases). The germline CDR1 and CDR2 sequences are MNHEY and SVGAGI. Trimming took 0 bases from V and 7 from J, leaving 13 bases between them. The CDR3 contains 14 residues. For the CDR3, the DNA is TGTGCCAGCAGTTACTCCGGGGTGACGCGGGAGCAGTACTTC. Its protein product is CASSYSGVTREQYF.

CDR3 protein: CASSLAMGGATEAFF. The CDR3 nucleotides are TGCGCCAGCAGCTTGGCCATGGGAGGGGCCACTGAAGCTTTCTTT. This chain connects TRBV5-1 to TRBJ1-1; tentatively, D is TRBD1 (5 bases). V was shortened by 0 bases and J by 4 bases, with 13 bases between the two germline ends. Looked up from germline, CDR1 is SGHRS and CDR2 is YFSETQ. The CDR3 is 15 amino acids.

This chain links TRBV13 with TRBJ1-1; no firm D call. The V gene lost 3 bases and the J gene lost 6 bases, with 8 bases spanning the gap. The germline V gene has CDR1 PRHDT and CDR2 FYEKMQ (reference sequence). The CDR3 sequence is 12 residues long. DNA of the CDR3: TGTGCCAGCAGCTTGAGGAGCGCTGAAGCTTTCTTT. Protein product: CASSLRSAEAFF.

This clone was picked up one time. The chain combines TRBV9 with TRBJ2-7; 8 nucleotides agree with TRBD2. The germline V gene has CDR1 SGDLS and CDR2 YYNGEE. V gave up 2 bases and J gave up 5 bases; unmatched junction bases: 9. The CDR3 runs to 15 residues. The CDR3 DNA is TGTGCCAGCAGCGTCGGAGCGGGAGTCGTCCACGAGCAGTACTTC. This translates into CASSVGAGVVHEQYF.

This clone was found once. The V gene is TRBV29-1, the J gene TRBJ2-1, with 7 bases lining up with TRBD2. The CDR3 is 14 amino acids. V was clipped by 3 bases and J by 7 bases; unmatched bases: 9. Germline lookup yields CDR1 SQVTM and CDR2 ANQGSEA. This CDR3 is CSVESWEGVNEQFF. As DNA, the CDR3 is TGCAGCGTTGAGTCGTGGGAGGGCGTAAATGAGCAGTTCTTC.

V gene TRBV19 combines with J gene TRBJ2-1, with 10 bases lining up with TRBD1. V lost 11 bases and J lost 8; bases outside the gene matches: 9. This CDR3 spans 13 amino acids. The germline CDR1 and CDR2 sequences are LNHDA and SQIVND (reference sequence). The CDR3 reads CAVGTGVIHEQFF. The CDR3 coding sequence is TGTGCCGTCGGGACAGGGGTAATACATGAGCAGTTCTTC.

The CDR3: CASSPSGNFGQETQYF. As DNA, the CDR3 is TGTGCCAGCTCACCCTCGGGTAATTTCGGTCAAGAGACCCAGTACTTC. This rearrangement joins TRBV18 to TRBJ2-5; the D is unclear. Trimming removed 3 bases at V and 2 bases at J, with 16 bases between. Germline loops: CDR1 KGHSH, CDR2 LQKENI. This CDR3 comprises 16 residues.

This chain links TRBV29-1 with TRBJ2-7; D is possibly TRBD1 (6 bases). CDR1 and CDR2 from the germline V gene are SQVTM and ANQGSEA. The CDR3 has 13 amino acids. The ends were cut back, 4 bases at V and 4 bases at J, with 14 bases in the middle. Here the CDR3 reads CSVGEPQGYEQYF. The CDR3 DNA reads TGCAGCGTTGGAGAACCACAGGGTTACGAGCAGTACTTC.

This rearrangement joins TRBV6-6 to TRBJ2-1; tentatively, D is TRBD1 (6 bases). CDR1 and CDR2 from the germline V gene are MNHNY and SVGAGI (reference sequence). V lost 6 bases to trimming and J lost 5 bases, with 20 bases between them. This CDR3 region has 16 residues. Here the CDR3 reads CASSHVYRGGNNEQFF. In DNA form, the CDR3 reads TGTGCCAGCAGCCACGTCTACAGAGGGGGAAACAATGAGCAGTTCTTC.

The chain joins TRBV7-2 to TRBJ1-2, with 9 nucleotides matching TRBD1. Trimming took 5 bases from V and 4 from J; bases not matched to a gene: 11. CDR1 is SGHTA, CDR2 FQGNSA, per germline. The CDR3 contains 16 residues. This CDR3 reads CASSPLTGGGIYGYTF. The CDR3 DNA follows: TGTGCCAGCAGCCCCTTGACAGGGGGTGGGATCTATGGCTACACCTTC.